This entry is about one TCR beta chain. Its target is unknown. This sample is part of a study of shared clonotypes between healthy human individuals. Study results and limitations: Estimated clonotype richness was generally higher in naive than memory subsets.

Using immunoSEQ multiplex PCR, the repertoire was profiled, and TCRdb retains in-frame clones only, with some absent. The sample consists of about 1.1 million clones, 60% to 85% of them appearing once. V gave up 3 bases and J gave up 5 bases, with 9 bases separating them. CDR1 is SGHTA, CDR2 FQGTGA, per germline. The CDR3 has 13 residues. The clonotype was recovered from a man between 18 and 29 years old in good health. Some clones in this sample may be carry-over from other donors' samples. The sequenced material came from memory CD4+ T cells from PBMCs. Subset here: CD45RA-negative fraction. V and J are TRBV7-3 and TRBJ2-3; D gene unclear. Here the CDR3 reads CASSLTGIDTQYF. The DNA of the CDR3 is TGTGCCAGCAGCTTGACTGGGATAGATACGCAGTATTTT. The full variable domain, completed using reference TRBV7-3 and TRBJ2-3, is GAGVSQTPSNKVTEKGKYVELRCDPISGHTALYWYRQSLGQGPEFLIYFQGTGAADDSGLPNDRFFAVRPEGSVSTLKIQRTERGDSAVYLCASSLTGIDTQYFGPGTRLTVL.